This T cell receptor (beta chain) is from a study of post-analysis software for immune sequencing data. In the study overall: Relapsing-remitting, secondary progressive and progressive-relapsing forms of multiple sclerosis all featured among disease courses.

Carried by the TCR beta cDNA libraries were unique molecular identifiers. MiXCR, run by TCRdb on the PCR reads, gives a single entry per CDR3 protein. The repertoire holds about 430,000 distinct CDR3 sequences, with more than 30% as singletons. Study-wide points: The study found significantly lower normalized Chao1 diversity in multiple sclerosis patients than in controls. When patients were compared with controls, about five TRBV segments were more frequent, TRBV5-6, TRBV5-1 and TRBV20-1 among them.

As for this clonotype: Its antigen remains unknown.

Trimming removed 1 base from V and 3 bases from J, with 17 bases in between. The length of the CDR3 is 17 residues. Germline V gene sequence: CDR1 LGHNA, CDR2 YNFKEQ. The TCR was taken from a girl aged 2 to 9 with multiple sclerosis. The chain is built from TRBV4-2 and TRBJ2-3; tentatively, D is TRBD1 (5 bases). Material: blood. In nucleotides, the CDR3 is TGTGCCAGCAGCCAAGTAGTCGGTCAGGGAAGGACAGATACGCAGTATTTT. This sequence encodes CASSQVVGQGRTDTQYF.